This T cell receptor beta chain was found in a study of cytomegalovirus exposure and HLA in healthy donors. The PCR had 60 Vbeta and 13 Jbeta primers. TCRdb's table, derived via immunoSEQ multiplex PCR, lists solely in-frame clones and lacks some. The profile covers 150,000 to 200,000 clones, with 9.5% to 15% appearing a single time and under 10% taken by the ten largest. Per germline, CDR1 SGHAT and CDR2 FQNNGV. Trimming stripped 4 bases from V and 7 bases from J, with 16 bases between. This CDR3 comprises 15 residues. This clone was seen more than once but under ten times. The clonotype originates from a man aged 50 to 60 in good health and CMV-seropositive. V gene TRBV11-2 combines with J gene TRBJ2-2; D might be TRBD1 (7 bases). The source material was PBMCs. The CDR3 nucleotides read TGTGCCAGCAGCTCACAGGGGAGGAGGGTCGGGGAGCTGTTTTTT. This translates into CASSSQGRRVGELFF.